The 16 T cell receptor beta chains below come from one sample, sequenced in a study of CXCR3-negative and CXCR3-positive naive CD8 T cells. The TRB cDNA libraries were prepared by 5' RACE with UMI labels. TCRdb reprocessed the 5' RACE reads; each CDR3 protein has one entry and no DNA is given. In total, the table holds 60,000 or so distinct CDR3 sequences. The sample taken for sequencing was memory CD8+ T cells from blood. These receptors were obtained from a human donor in good health. Some clones in this sample may be carry-over from other donors' samples.

The V gene is TRBV4-2, the J gene TRBJ2-3; there is no DNA to check the TCRdb D call of TRBD1. This CDR3 spans 15 amino acids. Germline assignment: CDR1 LGHNA and CDR2 YNFKEQ. The CDR3 protein is CASSQDPGGTDTQYF.

This chain links TRBV6-2 or TRBV6-3 with TRBJ2-4; TCRdb selects TRBD1, and the lack of DNA leaves this call unchecked. Germline V CDR1 and CDR2: MNHEY, SVGEGT. This CDR3 has 11 residues. The CDR3 here is CASSPGYIQYF.

V is TRBV13 and J is TRBJ2-2; TCRdb returns TRBD2, unconfirmable since there is no DNA. The germline gives CDR1 PRHDT, CDR2 FYEKMQ (reference sequence). The CDR3 spans 16 residues. This CDR3 reads CASSLRTGPIARELFF.

V and J are TRBV20-1 and TRBJ2-7. The CDR3 spans 12 residues. Germline values: CDR1 DFQATT, CDR2 SNEGSKA (reference sequence). The CDR3 sequence: CSAGQTDYEQYF.

The rearrangement uses TRBV11-2 and TRBJ1-2; without DNA, the TCRdb call of TRBD1 cannot be checked. Germline assignment: CDR1 SGHAT and CDR2 FQNNGV. The CDR3 sequence is 14 residues long. CDR3 protein: CASSPPWPHYGYTF. Filled out from reference TRBV11-2 and TRBJ1-2, the complete variable domain reads EAGVAQSPRYKIIEKRQSVAFWCNPISGHATLYWYQQILGQGPKLLIQFQNNGVVDDSQLPKDRFSAERLKGVDSTLKIQPAKLEDSAVYLCASSPPWPHYGYTFGSGTRLTVV.

This chain links TRBV12-3 or TRBV12-4 with TRBJ2-1; TCRdb indicates TRBD2, and absent DNA this call remains unverified. The CDR3 sequence is 15 residues long. CDR3: CASSLLAGAGNEQFF.

The chain's CDR3 is CASQGGDFMNEQFF. This chain uses TRBV6-2 or TRBV6-3 with TRBJ2-1; there is no DNA to check the TCRdb D call of TRBD1. The CDR3 runs to 14 residues. Germline assignment: CDR1 MNHEY and CDR2 SVGEGT.

The rearrangement uses TRBV29-1 and TRBJ2-7; TCRdb reports TRBD2, a call that lacks DNA to check it against. Germline V gives CDR1 SQVTM, CDR2 ANQGSEA. The CDR3 runs 13 residues. This CDR3 reads CSVVGGSGYEQYF.

This chain joins TRBV6-1 and TRBJ2-7; the D call from TCRdb, TRBD2, cannot be confirmed without DNA. From germline, CDR1 is MNHNS and CDR2 SASEGT. The length of the CDR3 is 14 residues. CDR3 loop: CASSEDGLVAEQYF.

The rearrangement links TRBV7-9 to TRBJ2-1; the TRBD2 assignment by TCRdb is unverifiable without DNA. CDR1 and CDR2 (germline): SEHNR, FQNEAQ (reference sequence). This CDR3 contains 15 residues. The CDR3 is CASSSAGTPGNEQFF.

This sequence joins TRBV4-3 and TRBJ1-1; TCRdb gives TRBD1 as the D gene, but with no DNA this cannot be confirmed. The CDR3 consists of 17 residues. Germline V gives CDR1 LGHNA, CDR2 YSLEER. CDR3 protein: CASSPTRDREQWSEAFF.

The V call is TRBV29-1, the J call TRBJ2-2; TCRdb's assignment of TRBD1 cannot be checked, as there is no DNA. This CDR3 spans 13 amino acids. Germline CDR1 SQVTM, CDR2 ANQGSEA. CDR3 amino acids: CSVRQGSAGELFF.

The V call is TRBV6-6, the J call TRBJ2-3; TCRdb returns TRBD1, unconfirmable since there is no DNA. The CDR3 is 14 amino acids. Germline V gene lookup returns CDR1 MNHNY and CDR2 SVGAGI (reference sequence). CDR3 residues: CASSLIGTTDTQYF.

The chain recombines TRBV29-1 with TRBJ2-7; with no DNA, the TCRdb D assignment of TRBD1 cannot be verified. CDR1 is SQVTM, CDR2 ANQGSEA, per germline. The CDR3 has 15 residues. The CDR3: CSVEETGTEAYEQYF.

The chain carries TRBV5-6 and TRBJ2-1; the D call from TCRdb, TRBD1, cannot be confirmed without DNA. Germline loops: CDR1 SGHDT, CDR2 YYEEEE. The CDR3 loop spans 19 amino acids. This CDR3 is CASSLLGLQHSPTYNEQFF.

The CDR3 loop reads CASTPGLAINEQFF. The rearrangement links TRBV5-1 to TRBJ2-1; TCRdb's D call, TRBD2, is unchecked because there is no DNA. This CDR3 has 14 amino acids. Germline loops: CDR1 SGHRS, CDR2 YFSETQ.